The rows below give T cell receptor beta chains drawn from one sample of a study of beta chain features in type 1 diabetes. The method was immunoSEQ multiplex PCR; TCRdb's version includes in-frame clones alone and lacks a portion of them. The table lists 300,000 or so clones, around 8% of them singletons. The material sequenced was central memory CD4+ T cells from blood. The receptors here all came from a woman in her late teens or twenties in good health. Both conserved end residues are part of each CDR3. D genes are given only for firm matches. The size entry is marked missing in some rows and otherwise reads once, few, many or a size class.

V gene: TRBV9
J gene: TRBJ1-2
clone size: few
D gene: NA
CDR3 DNA: TGTGCCAGCAGCCCAAGAGGGCAGGGCTTCGACGGCTACACCTTC
CDR3 protein: CASSPRGQGFDGYTF

V gene: TRBV27
J gene: TRBJ2-2
clone size: NA
D gene: TRBD2
CDR3 DNA: TGTGCCAGCAGTAGACTAGCGGGAGCGAACACCGGGGAGCTGTTTTTT
CDR3 protein: CASSRLAGANTGELFF

V gene: TRBV28
J gene: TRBJ1-1
clone size: few
D gene: NA
CDR3 DNA: TGTGCCAGCAGTTTAGGCCATTCCACTGAAGCTTTCTTT
CDR3 protein: CASSLGHSTEAFF

V gene: TRBV5-1
J gene: TRBJ2-3
clone size: few
D gene: NA
CDR3 DNA: TGCGCCAGCAGACAAACTAGCTTAAGCACAGATACGCAGTATTTT
CDR3 protein: CASRQTSLSTDTQYF

V gene: TRBV5-1
J gene: TRBJ2-7
clone size: NA
D gene: NA
CDR3 DNA: TGCGCCAGCAGCTTGGAGGGAGGCCGCTACGAGCAGTACTTC
CDR3 protein: CASSLEGGRYEQYF

V gene: TRBV2
J gene: TRBJ2-1
clone size: NA
D gene: TRBD2
CDR3 DNA: TGTGCCAGCAGTGCCGGGACTAGCTCCTACAATGAGCAGTTCTTC
CDR3 protein: CASSAGTSSYNEQFF

V gene: TRBV7-6
J gene: TRBJ1-1
clone size: few
D gene: NA
CDR3 DNA: TGTGCCAGCAGCTTAGATCCCGGGGGCAGGGACACTGAAGCTTTCTTT
CDR3 protein: CASSLDPGGRDTEAFF

V gene: TRBV7-8
J gene: TRBJ2-3
clone size: NA
D gene: NA
CDR3 DNA: TGTGCCAGCAGCTTAGGCGCTGGAGATACGCAGTATTTT
CDR3 protein: CASSLGAGDTQYF

V gene: TRBV6-4
J gene: TRBJ1-1
clone size: few
D gene: NA
CDR3 DNA: TGTGCCAGCAGAGGGGAAACTGAAGCTTTCTTT
CDR3 protein: CASRGETEAFF

V gene: TRBV6-6
J gene: TRBJ2-3
clone size: few
D gene: NA
CDR3 DNA: TGTGCCAGCAGTCCCGGGCTCTCAGATACGCAGTATTTT
CDR3 protein: CASSPGLSDTQYF

V gene: TRBV9
J gene: TRBJ2-7
clone size: few
D gene: TRBD1
CDR3 DNA: TGTGCCAGCAGCGGACGGACAGGGGACAACTCCTACGAGCAGTACTTC
CDR3 protein: CASSGRTGDNSYEQYF

V gene: TRBV5-1
J gene: TRBJ2-1
clone size: NA
D gene: NA
CDR3 DNA: TGCGCCAGCAGCTTGGCTTCCCAGGGCGATGAGCAGTTCTTC
CDR3 protein: CASSLASQGDEQFF

V gene: TRBV25-1
J gene: TRBJ1-1
clone size: few
D gene: NA
CDR3 DNA: TGTGCCACCCTGAGTCGGACGAACACTGAAGCTTTCTTT
CDR3 protein: CATLSRTNTEAFF

V gene: TRBV21-1
J gene: TRBJ2-7
clone size: few
D gene: NA
CDR3 DNA: TGTGCCAGCAGCGAAAGGACGGCAGGGGGCGGCGAGCAGTACTTC
CDR3 protein: CASSERTAGGGEQYF

V gene: TRBV7-2
J gene: TRBJ2-3
clone size: few
D gene: NA
CDR3 DNA: TGTGCCAGCAGCACTAATCCAGGGGCGGGCACAGATACGCAGTATTTT
CDR3 protein: CASSTNPGAGTDTQYF

V gene: TRBV29-1
J gene: TRBJ2-7
clone size: few
D gene: NA
CDR3 DNA: TGCAGCGTTGTGGTGGGGCAGAGCTCCTACGAGCAGTACTTC
CDR3 protein: CSVVVGQSSYEQYF

V gene: TRBV18
J gene: TRBJ2-1
clone size: few
D gene: NA
CDR3 DNA: TGTGCCAGCTCACCACAGTCCGGGAGCTCCTACAATGAGCAGTTCTTC
CDR3 protein: CASSPQSGSSYNEQFF

V gene: TRBV11-3
J gene: TRBJ2-3
clone size: few
D gene: NA
CDR3 DNA: TGTGCCAGCAGCTCGGGACGTTTCGGGGATACGCAGTATTTT
CDR3 protein: CASSSGRFGDTQYF

V gene: TRBV7-2
J gene: TRBJ2-5
clone size: NA
D gene: TRBD1
CDR3 DNA: TGTGCCAGCAGCCACCGGACAGGGGGCGCGGAGACCCAGTACTTC
CDR3 protein: CASSHRTGGAETQYF

V gene: TRBV28
J gene: TRBJ2-1
clone size: few
D gene: TRBD2
CDR3 DNA: TGTGCCAGCAGCGAGCCATGGGGGGAGGGAAACAATGAGCAGTTCTTC
CDR3 protein: CASSEPWGEGNNEQFF

V gene: TRBV5-4
J gene: TRBJ2-1
clone size: few
D gene: TRBD2
CDR3 DNA: TGTGCCAGCAGCTTTGCGGGAGGGCCATTGAATGAGCAGTTCTTC
CDR3 protein: CASSFAGGPLNEQFF

V gene: TRBV9
J gene: TRBJ1-2
clone size: NA
D gene: NA
CDR3 DNA: TGTGCCAGCAGCGTCCCCAGTTACAGCTACACCTTC
CDR3 protein: CASSVPSYSYTF

V gene: TRBV7-6
J gene: TRBJ1-2
clone size: NA
D gene: TRBD1
CDR3 DNA: TGTGCCAGCAGCCGAAGACAGGGGACTAACTATGGCTACACCTTC
CDR3 protein: CASSRRQGTNYGYTF

V gene: TRBV18
J gene: TRBJ1-2
clone size: NA
D gene: NA
CDR3 DNA: TGTGCCAGCTCACCAGACCTGGTAGGACCAAATGGCTACACCTTC
CDR3 protein: CASSPDLVGPNGYTF

V gene: TRBV5-1
J gene: TRBJ1-2
clone size: NA
D gene: NA
CDR3 DNA: TGCGCCAGCAGCTTCCCCACCCGCATCAGATCCAACTATGGCTACACCTTC
CDR3 protein: CASSFPTRIRSNYGYTF

V gene: TRBV4-3
J gene: TRBJ2-3
clone size: few
D gene: NA
CDR3 DNA: TGCGCCAGCAGCCTAGATCAACAGAGGCAGGATACGCAGTATTTT
CDR3 protein: CASSLDQQRQDTQYF

V gene: TRBV7-2
J gene: TRBJ2-5
clone size: NA
D gene: NA
CDR3 DNA: TGTGCCAGCAGCTTCACCTTCCAAGAGACCCAGTACTTC
CDR3 protein: CASSFTFQETQYF

V gene: TRBV6-1
J gene: TRBJ2-3
clone size: few
D gene: NA
CDR3 DNA: TGTGCCAGCAGTTTTTTGGGGGAGGGCACAGATACGCAGTATTTT
CDR3 protein: CASSFLGEGTDTQYF

V gene: TRBV5-4
J gene: TRBJ2-1
clone size: NA
D gene: NA
CDR3 DNA: TGTGCCAGCAGCCCCAAACATACGTGGGGGGCCAATGAGCAGTTCTTC
CDR3 protein: CASSPKHTWGANEQFF

V gene: TRBV2
J gene: TRBJ2-3
clone size: few
D gene: TRBD2
CDR3 DNA: TGTGCCAGCACAGGGGTAGCGGGAAACACAGATACGCAGTATTTT
CDR3 protein: CASTGVAGNTDTQYF

V gene: TRBV21-1
J gene: TRBJ2-7
clone size: NA
D gene: NA
CDR3 DNA: TGTGCCAGCAGCAAATCGCGCTGCCCCTACGAGCAGTACTTC
CDR3 protein: CASSKSRCPYEQYF

V gene: TRBV5-1
J gene: TRBJ2-5
clone size: NA
D gene: TRBD1
CDR3 DNA: TGCGCCAGCAGCTCGGGACAGGTAGCGAGAGAAGAGACCCAGTACTTC
CDR3 protein: CASSSGQVAREETQYF

V gene: TRBV28
J gene: TRBJ2-7
clone size: NA
D gene: NA
CDR3 DNA: TGTGCCAGCAGTTTCAAGGGACCATTTCGGTACGAGCAGTACTTC
CDR3 protein: CASSFKGPFRYEQYF